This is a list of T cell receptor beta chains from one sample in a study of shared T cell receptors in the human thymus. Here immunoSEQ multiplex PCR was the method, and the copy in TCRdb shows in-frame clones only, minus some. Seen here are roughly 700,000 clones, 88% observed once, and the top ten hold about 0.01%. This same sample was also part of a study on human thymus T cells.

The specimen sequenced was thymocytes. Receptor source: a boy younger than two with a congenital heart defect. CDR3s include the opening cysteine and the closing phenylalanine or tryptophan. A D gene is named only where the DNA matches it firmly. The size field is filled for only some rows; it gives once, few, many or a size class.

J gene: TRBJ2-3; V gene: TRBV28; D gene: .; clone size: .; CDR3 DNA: TGTGCCAGCCAAATGGGGCTCGTTATTCGGGATACGCAGTATTTT; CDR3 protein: CASQMGLVIRDTQYF
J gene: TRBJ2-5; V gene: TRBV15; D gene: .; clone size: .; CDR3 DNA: TGTGCCACCAGCGACGGGAGTAGGGGAGAGACCCAGTACTTC; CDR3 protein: CATSDGSRGETQYF
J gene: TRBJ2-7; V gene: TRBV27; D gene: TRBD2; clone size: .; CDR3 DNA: TGTGCCAGCCTGAGTACACCCCCGGGACTAGCGGGAGTCTGGGTCAGCGAGCAGTACTTC; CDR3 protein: CASLSTPPGLAGVWVSEQYF
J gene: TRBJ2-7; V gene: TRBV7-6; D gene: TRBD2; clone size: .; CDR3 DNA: TGTGCCAGCAGCTTAGCGGTGGAGCGGGAGAACGACGAGCAGTACTTC; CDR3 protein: CASSLAVERENDEQYF
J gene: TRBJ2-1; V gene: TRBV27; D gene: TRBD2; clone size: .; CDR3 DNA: TGTGCCAGCAGCCCCGGACTAGCGGGAGGGTCGGCTATTAACCATGAGCAGTTCTTC; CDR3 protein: CASSPGLAGGSAINHEQFF
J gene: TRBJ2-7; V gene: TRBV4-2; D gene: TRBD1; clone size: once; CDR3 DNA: TGTGCCAGCAGCCAAGAGAGGGACAGTTCCTACGAGCAGTACTTC; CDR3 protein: CASSQERDSSYEQYF
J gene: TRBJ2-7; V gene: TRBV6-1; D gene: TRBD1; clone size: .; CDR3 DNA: TGTGCCAGCAGTGAAGGGGACGGGACAGGGGGGAGCTACGAGCAGTACTTC; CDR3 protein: CASSEGDGTGGSYEQYF
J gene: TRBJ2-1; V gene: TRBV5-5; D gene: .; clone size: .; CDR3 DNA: TGTGCCAGCAGCCCGGGGGGCGGGACTGAGTACAATGAGCAGTTCTTC; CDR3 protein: CASSPGGGTEYNEQFF
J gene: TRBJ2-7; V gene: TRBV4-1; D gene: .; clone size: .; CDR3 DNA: TGCGCCAGCAGCCACCAGACGGGGAACTCACTCTACGAGCAGTACTTC; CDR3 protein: CASSHQTGNSLYEQYF
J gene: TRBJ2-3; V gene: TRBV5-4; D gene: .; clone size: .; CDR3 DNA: TGTGCCAGCAGCTTGGAGCCGGCGGGTCTTACCACAGATACGCAGTATTTT; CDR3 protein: CASSLEPAGLTTDTQYF
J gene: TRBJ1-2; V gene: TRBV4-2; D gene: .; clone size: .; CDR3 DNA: TGTGCCAGCAGCCCCCCCATTTTCGGCAGAGGAGGGGCCGGAGACTATGGCTACACCTTC; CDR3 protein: CASSPPIFGRGGAGDYGYTF
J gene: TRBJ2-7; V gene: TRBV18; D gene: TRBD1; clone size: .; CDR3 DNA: TGTGCCAGCTCACCAGAGGGGGCCCACGAGCAGTACTTC; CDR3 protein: CASSPEGAHEQYF
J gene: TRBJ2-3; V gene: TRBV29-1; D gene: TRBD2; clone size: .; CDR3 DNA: TGCAGGGCAGCCCAGGGTAGGCTAGCGGGAGGCACAGATACGCAGTATTTT; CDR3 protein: CRAAQGRLAGGTDTQYF
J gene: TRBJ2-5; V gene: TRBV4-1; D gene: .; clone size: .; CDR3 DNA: TGCGCCAGCAGCCAAGTAGTGGGGGGTTGGGAGACCCAGTACTTC; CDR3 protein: CASSQVVGGWETQYF
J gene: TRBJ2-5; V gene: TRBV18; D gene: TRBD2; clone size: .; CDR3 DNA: TGTGCCAGCTCCCTTCTCAGACTAGCGGGAGATGAGACCCAGTACTTC; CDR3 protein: CASSLLRLAGDETQYF
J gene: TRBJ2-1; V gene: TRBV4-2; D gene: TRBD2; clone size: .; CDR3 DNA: TGTGCCAGCAGCCAAGGGAGGCTAGCGGGAAACAATGAGCAGTTCTTC; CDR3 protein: CASSQGRLAGNNEQFF
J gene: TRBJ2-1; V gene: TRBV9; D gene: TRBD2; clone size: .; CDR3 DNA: TGTGCCAGCAGCCCGGGACTAGCCCACTACAATGAGCAGTTCTTC; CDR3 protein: CASSPGLAHYNEQFF
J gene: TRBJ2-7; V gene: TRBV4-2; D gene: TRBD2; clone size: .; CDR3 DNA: TGTGCCAGCAGCCAAGACTTGGGGACTAGCGGGGGGAGCTCCTACGAGCAGTACTTC; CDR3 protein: CASSQDLGTSGGSSYEQYF
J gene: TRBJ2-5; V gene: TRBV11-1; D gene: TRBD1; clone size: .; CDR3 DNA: TGTGCCAGCAGCTCCACGGAGGGACAGGGGTCCCTCAGGGAGACCCAGTACTTC; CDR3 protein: CASSSTEGQGSLRETQYF
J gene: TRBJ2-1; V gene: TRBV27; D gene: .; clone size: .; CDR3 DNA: TGTGCCAGCAGTTTAACCGCATGGCGGGGCCGCTCCTACAATGAGCAGTTCTTC; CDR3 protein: CASSLTAWRGRSYNEQFF
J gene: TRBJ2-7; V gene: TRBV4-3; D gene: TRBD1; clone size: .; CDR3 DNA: TGCGCCAGCAGCCAAGGCGACACAGGGGCCCAAGACTACGAGCAGTACTTC; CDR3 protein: CASSQGDTGAQDYEQYF
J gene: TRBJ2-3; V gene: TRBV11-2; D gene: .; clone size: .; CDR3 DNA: TGTGCCAGCAGCCCACTGGGAGGCCTAACAGATACGCAGTATTTT; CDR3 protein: CASSPLGGLTDTQYF
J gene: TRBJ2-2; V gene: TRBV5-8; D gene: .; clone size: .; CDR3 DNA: TGTGCCAGCAGCTTGGACCTTACAGGGAGTGCGAACACCGGGGAGCTGTTTTTT; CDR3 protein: CASSLDLTGSANTGELFF
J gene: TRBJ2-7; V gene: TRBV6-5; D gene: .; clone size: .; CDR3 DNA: TGTGCCAGCAGTTACTCTTACTCCGTCAACTACGAGCAGTACTTC; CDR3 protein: CASSYSYSVNYEQYF
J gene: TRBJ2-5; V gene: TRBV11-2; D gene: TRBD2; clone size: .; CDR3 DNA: TGTGCCTTCCAAGAAACCCAGTTAGCGGGAGGGCCCCCAGAGACCCAGTACTTC; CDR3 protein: CAFQETQLAGGPPETQYF
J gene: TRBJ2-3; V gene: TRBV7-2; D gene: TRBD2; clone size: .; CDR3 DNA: TGTGCCAGCAGCTTTACGGGAGGGGCAGATACGCAGTATTTT; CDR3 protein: CASSFTGGADTQYF
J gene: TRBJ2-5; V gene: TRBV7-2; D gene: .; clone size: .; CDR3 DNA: TGTGCCAGCAGCCCCCAGGAAGGAGGATTCTCCCAAGAGACCCAGTACTTC; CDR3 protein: CASSPQEGGFSQETQYF
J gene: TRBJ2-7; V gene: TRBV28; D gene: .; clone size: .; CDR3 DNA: TGTGCCAGCTCTAGTCCTTACGAGCAGTACTTC; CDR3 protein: CASSSPYEQYF
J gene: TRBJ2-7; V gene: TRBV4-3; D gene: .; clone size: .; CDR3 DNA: TGCGCCAGCAGCCAAGCAACTAAGGTTTACTCTGGCGAGCAGTACTTC; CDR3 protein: CASSQATKVYSGEQYF
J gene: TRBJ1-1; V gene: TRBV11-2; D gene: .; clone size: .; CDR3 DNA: TGTGCCAGCAGGCCACAGGGAAAGAACACTGAAGCTTTCTTT; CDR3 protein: CASRPQGKNTEAFF
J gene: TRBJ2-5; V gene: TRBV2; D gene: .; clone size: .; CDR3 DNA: TGTGCCAGCACCCGCACTAGTCCTCCAGAGACCCAGTACTTC; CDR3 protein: CASTRTSPPETQYF